Listed below are T cell receptor beta chains from one sample, sequenced in a study of memory CD4+ T cells and cytomegalovirus serostatus. Assay used: immunoSEQ multiplex PCR; TCRdb lists only in-frame clones, some missing. The profile covers about 56,000 clones, with roughly 77% appearing a single time and approximately 2.6% taken by the ten largest. Sample: memory CD4+ T cells from blood. All receptors derive from an adult in good health and CMV-seropositive. CDR3s include the opening cysteine and the closing phenylalanine or tryptophan. The order of the fields is CDR3 protein, V gene, J gene.

cdr3_aa: CASSAGQGVLKSSGANVLTF; v_call: TRBV5-5; j_call: TRBJ2-6
cdr3_aa: CAWIRDYNEQFF; v_call: TRBV30; j_call: TRBJ2-1
cdr3_aa: CASSIGAGGQLVSGELFF; v_call: TRBV21-1; j_call: TRBJ2-2
cdr3_aa: CASSVQGGGSPLHF; v_call: TRBV25-1; j_call: TRBJ1-6
cdr3_aa: CASSPTLSAILYF; v_call: TRBV5-6; j_call: TRBJ1-3
cdr3_aa: CASSPSDHYYNEQFF; v_call: TRBV6-6; j_call: TRBJ2-1
cdr3_aa: CASGTQGNTEAFF; v_call: TRBV2; j_call: TRBJ1-1
cdr3_aa: CAWSRSGRADTGELFF; v_call: TRBV30; j_call: TRBJ2-2
cdr3_aa: CASSYPGSVGHNEQFF; v_call: TRBV7-9; j_call: TRBJ2-1
cdr3_aa: CSVAELSGVVQFF; v_call: TRBV29-1; j_call: TRBJ2-1
cdr3_aa: CASSLGRTGQRAGELFF; v_call: TRBV11-3; j_call: TRBJ2-2
cdr3_aa: CASSSRPPGGSSQSGGETQYF; v_call: TRBV7-7; j_call: TRBJ2-5
cdr3_aa: CASRIQGAGELFF; v_call: TRBV7-8; j_call: TRBJ2-2
cdr3_aa: CASNGRGTGNEQFF; v_call: TRBV28; j_call: TRBJ2-1
cdr3_aa: CASSLGRSGGYTF; v_call: TRBV5-6; j_call: TRBJ1-2
cdr3_aa: CASRNRDYGYTF; v_call: TRBV7-9; j_call: TRBJ1-2
cdr3_aa: CASSLAQTNTGELFF; v_call: TRBV7-2; j_call: TRBJ2-2
cdr3_aa: CASSPVPGTGGGEQFF; v_call: TRBV7-2; j_call: TRBJ2-1
cdr3_aa: CAGGGHQYYGYTF; v_call: TRBV6-6; j_call: TRBJ1-2
cdr3_aa: CASSYPTGGYTF; v_call: TRBV6-5; j_call: TRBJ1-2
cdr3_aa: CSHPAAYKADTQYF; v_call: TRBV29-1; j_call: TRBJ2-3
cdr3_aa: CASSIRRDSSTDTQYF; v_call: TRBV9; j_call: TRBJ2-3
cdr3_aa: CASSSPGGDPQRGQYF; v_call: TRBV5-6; j_call: TRBJ2-3
cdr3_aa: CSVERELNTEAFF; v_call: TRBV29-1; j_call: TRBJ1-1
cdr3_aa: CASSIARNTEAFF; v_call: TRBV19; j_call: TRBJ1-1
cdr3_aa: CASRLIQGNTGELFF; v_call: TRBV7-2; j_call: TRBJ2-2
cdr3_aa: CASSRGSFQETQYF; v_call: TRBV5-4; j_call: TRBJ2-5
cdr3_aa: CASSLEGRASTNTEAFF; v_call: TRBV5-1; j_call: TRBJ1-1